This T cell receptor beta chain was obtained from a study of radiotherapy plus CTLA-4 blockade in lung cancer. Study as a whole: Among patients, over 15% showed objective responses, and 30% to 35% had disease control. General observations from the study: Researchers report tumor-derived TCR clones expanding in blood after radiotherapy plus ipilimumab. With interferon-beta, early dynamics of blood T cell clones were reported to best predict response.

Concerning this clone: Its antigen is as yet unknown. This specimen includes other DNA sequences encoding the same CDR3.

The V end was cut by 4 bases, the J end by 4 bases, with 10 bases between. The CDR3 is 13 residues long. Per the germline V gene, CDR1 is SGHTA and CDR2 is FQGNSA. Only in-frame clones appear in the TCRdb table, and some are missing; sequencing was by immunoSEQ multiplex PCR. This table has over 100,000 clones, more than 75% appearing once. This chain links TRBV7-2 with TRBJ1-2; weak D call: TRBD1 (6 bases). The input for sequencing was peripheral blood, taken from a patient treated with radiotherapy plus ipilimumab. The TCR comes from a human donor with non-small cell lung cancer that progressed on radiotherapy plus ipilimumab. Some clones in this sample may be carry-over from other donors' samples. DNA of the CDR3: TGTGCCAGCAGCTCCGACAGGCGCTATGGCTACACCTTC. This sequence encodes CASSSDRRYGYTF.